Listed here is a single T cell receptor (beta chain). As yet, its antigen is unknown. There are 15 residues in the CDR3. From germline, CDR1 is SGHTA and CDR2 FQGNSA. The sample originates from a study of blood T cells in healthy people across ages. Study findings and constraints: Expanded clonotype shifts may have been confounded, as the donors had an unknown CMV status.

Primed by a sample-barcoded 5' primer and a J-beta primer mix, a second PCR proceeded for 7 to 11 cycles. Each CDR3 protein is one row after TCRdb ran MiXCR on the 5' RACE reads. The repertoire holds roughly 1,300,000 distinct CDR3 sequences, with approximately 59% as singletons. This sequence originates from a man aged 18 to 30 in good health. This chain joins TRBV7-2 and TRBJ2-1; possibly TRBD2 for D (5 bases). The J call is doubtful: the DNA matches TRBJ2-7 better. The sequencing sample was made of blood. The CDR3 DNA follows: TGTGCCAGCAGCTTAGTTCGCCGGGATTACAATGAGCAGTACTTC. Protein sequence: CASSLVRRDYNEQYF.